This record concerns one TCR beta chain sequence. The antigen it binds to is not known. Base qualities are not recorded, but no much larger clone differs from it by a single base. Peripheral blood CD8+ and CD4+ T cells from healthy donors, Susac syndrome patients and multiple sclerosis patients were profiled by high-throughput TCR beta sequencing. Treatment-naive patients with stable or active relapsing-remitting disease fulfilling revised McDonald criteria were used as multiple sclerosis controls. CD8+ TEMRA cells were enriched by FACS, while bulk CD8+ and CD4+ T cells were purified by magnetic negative isolation. Blood was collected in EDTA tubes and processed within 24 hours, with PBMCs isolated through density gradient centrifugation. PBMCs intended for TCR sequencing were cryopreserved in liquid nitrogen and were subsequently thawed in a 37 degrees C water bath. A purity of at least 90% was achieved for sorted or isolated CD4+, CD8+ and CD8+ TEMRA cells.

RNA was extracted using the RNeasy kit, and roughly 0.45 to 1 microgram was reverse transcribed with random hexamers. The immunoSEQ multiplex PCR assay, covering 54 Vbeta and 13 Jbeta segments, was used to amplify TCR beta CDR3 regions. To correct PCR amplification bias, a synthetic template baseline was used for both primer optimization and computational correction. The authors processed their data as follows. Reads were assigned to V, D and J genes according to IMGT and analyzed in immunoSEQ Analyzer, with only productive sequences retained. Clonality was computed as one minus Shannon entropy normalized by log2 of the number of productive unique sequences. For each patient and control, public and private clones were evaluated within the 100 most prevalent clones. Susac-specific clones were defined as absent from healthy and MS cohorts, 1052 published viral clones and other ImmuneACCESS disease sequences. TCRdb reprocessed the public reads (quality trimming at Q25 with fastp, clone calling with MiXCR) and kept in-frame beta chains. Every distinct CDR3 protein forms one entry, paired with its most common genes and DNA. These V and J calls are TCRdb output, not the study's own analysis. The sample includes some 200,000 distinct CDR3 sequences, with 95% observed a single time. The ten largest clones represent 0.095% of the sample.

This entry belongs to a study of CD8 T cells in Susac syndrome (dated by TCRdb to the late 2010s). With regard to the full study: The study used repertoire sequencing to test whether antigen drove CD8+ T cell activation and differentiation in Susac syndrome. Study-wide conclusions, independent of this receptor: The number of individuals in the TCR sequencing and HLA analysis was acknowledged as relatively small.

The cysteine opens and the phenylalanine closes a CDR3 of 11 amino acids. The CDR3 DNA has 33 bases and is translated from base 1. CDR1 and CDR2 were assigned from the germline V gene as MGHDK and SYGVNS. The junction carries 2 bases between V and J, which are trimmed by 0 bases and 7 bases respectively. The rearrangement joined TRBV25-1 to TRBJ2-3; there is no confident call for the D gene. The sequenced material came from CD4+ T cells from PBMCs. The receptor was derived from a human donor with multiple sclerosis. The CDR3 protein: CASSEYHTQYF. The DNA sequence follows: TGTGCCAGCAGTGAATACCATACGCAGTATTTT. The reference TRBV25-1 and TRBJ2-3 proteins fill in what lies around the CDR3, so the full variable domain reads EADIYQTPRYLVIGTGKKITLECSQTMGHDKMYWYQQDPGMELHLIHYSYGVNSTEKGDLSSESTVSRIRTEHFPLTLESARPSHTSQYLCASSEYHTQYFGPGTRLTVL.